The 18 T cell receptor beta chains given below trace back to one sample, sequenced in a study of a mutant IDH1 vaccine in newly diagnosed glioma. Generated by immunoSEQ multiplex PCR, the TCRdb table keeps only in-frame clones and is missing some. Found here are 20,000 to 25,000 clones, around 80% of them singletons; the top ten hold 7% to 9%. Their cognate antigens are unknown. Time point given: week 11, during vaccination. The vaccine gave 300 ug of a 20-mer mutant IDH1 peptide subcutaneously per dose. Here the sequenced sample was PBMCs, taken from a glioma patient whose treatment included an IDH1 peptide vaccine. Receptors were obtained from a man aged 35 to 55 with glioma.

V gene TRBV6-5 combines with J gene TRBJ1-1; D gene unclear. This CDR3 has 13 residues. Trimming took 0 bases from V and 7 from J, leaving 9 bases between them. CDR1 and CDR2 from the germline V gene are MNHEY and SVGAGI. The CDR3 is CASSYSRASEAFF. The CDR3 DNA follows: TGTGCCAGCAGTTACTCGCGGGCAAGTGAAGCTTTCTTT.

The chain has TRBV4-1 and TRBJ1-3, with D hard to call. CDR1 is MGHRA and CDR2 is YSYEKL in the germline V gene. V shed 3 bases and J shed 2 bases, with 20 bases lying between them. The CDR3 has 18 residues. CDR3 nucleotide sequence: TGCGCCAGCAGCCAGGGAATCCTCAGGAGGGTCGCTGGAAACACCATATATTTT. Amino acids: CASSQGILRRVAGNTIYF.

The V and J genes are TRBV25-1 and TRBJ1-1; 7 bases align to TRBD1. The CDR3 totals 17 residues. Germline CDR1 reads MGHDK; CDR2 reads SYGVNS. The V gene end was trimmed by 4 bases and the J gene end by 1 base; junction bases not matched to a gene: 12. CDR3 coding DNA: TGTGCCAGCAGTGGAACGGCCCCCGGGACAGAGAACACTGAAGCTTTCTTT. Residues: CASSGTAPGTENTEAFF.

The V gene is TRBV5-8, the J gene TRBJ2-4, with 8 bases that match TRBD2. There are 15 residues in the CDR3. Germline CDR1 reads SGHTS; CDR2 reads YDEGEE. J was trimmed by 8 bases and V by 0 bases; bases with no gene match: 7. The CDR3 region has the DNA TGTGCCAGCAGCTTGGAGTCTACTAGCGGAGACATTCAGTACTTC. Protein sequence: CASSLESTSGDIQYF.

This chain connects TRBV2 to TRBJ2-6; D not resolved. Germline-derived CDR1 and CDR2 are SNHLY and FYNNEI. The CDR3 consists of 15 residues. The ends were cut back, 4 bases at V and 0 bases at J, with 7 bases in the middle. CDR3 sequence (DNA): TGTGCCAGCAGTGTCAGTATCTCTGGGGCCAACGTCCTGACTTTC. It is translated as CASSVSISGANVLTF.

V is TRBV27 and J is TRBJ2-2; D gene unclear. Trimming pared 4 bases from V and 3 bases from J, leaving 15 bases between. This CDR3 has 16 residues. Germline V lookup: CDR1 MNHEY, CDR2 SMNVEV (reference sequence). CDR3 DNA sequence: TGTGCCAGCAGTTGGAGTGGGGTTTCAGACACCGGGGAGCTGTTTTTT. This encodes CASSWSGVSDTGELFF.

V gene TRBV4-3 combines with J gene TRBJ2-1; 7 positions match TRBD1. Trimming at V came to 0 bases and at J to 0 bases, leaving 5 bases not matched to a gene. Germline values: CDR1 LGHNA, CDR2 YSLEER. The CDR3 is made up of 17 amino acids. Here the CDR3 reads CASSQDRAGGSYNEQFF. CDR3 coding DNA: TGCGCCAGCAGCCAAGACAGGGCAGGGGGCTCCTACAATGAGCAGTTCTTC.

V is TRBV4-1 and J is TRBJ1-5, with D unclear. The CDR3 runs 15 residues. Germline V gene data show CDR1 as MGHRA and CDR2 as YSYEKL. V lost 1 base and J lost 4, with 11 bases in between. CDR3 protein: CASSQGETQNQPQHF. The CDR3 DNA follows: TGCGCCAGCAGCCAAGGGGAGACACAGAATCAGCCCCAGCATTTT.

J is TRBJ2-7 and V is TRBV4-2; 12 nucleotides line up with TRBD1. J gave up 3 bases and V 3 bases, and 9 bases lay outside the gene matches. Germline CDR1 LGHNA, CDR2 YNFKEQ. This CDR3 is built from 17 residues. DNA for the CDR3: TGTGCCAGCAGCCAGGACCTGGGACAGGGGGCTCGCTACGAGCAGTACTTC. Encoded protein: CASSQDLGQGARYEQYF.

This sequence joins TRBV18 and TRBJ2-3, with a weak D call TRBD2 (7 bases). The CDR3 length is 14 residues. Germline CDR1 is KGHSH and CDR2 is LQKENI. V was cut by 6 bases and J by 0 bases, with 10 bases left in between. The DNA for the CDR3 is TGTGCCAGCTCGGGGGGGGCAAGCACAGATACGCAGTATTTT. It encodes CASSGGASTDTQYF.

V gene TRBV11-3 combines with J gene TRBJ2-7; D might be TRBD1 (8 bases). The germline V gene encodes CDR1 SGHNT and CDR2 YENEEA. This CDR3 is built from 15 residues. Trimming took off 6 bases at V and 4 bases at J, with 19 bases between the two ends. CDR3 in DNA: TGTGCCAGCAGTTTGACAGGGGATAGCGGGTACGAGCAGTACGTC. Translation gives CASSLTGDSGYEQYV.

The chain has TRBV4-2 and TRBJ1-6, with 9 nucleotides matching TRBD1. Germline-derived CDR1 and CDR2 are LGHNA and YNFKEQ. V was pared by 8 bases and J by 10 bases, with 6 bases of the junction left unmatched. This CDR3 contains 13 residues. The chain's CDR3 is CASSGQGKSPLHF. In DNA, the CDR3 is TGTGCCAGCTCCGGACAGGGGAAATCACCCCTCCACTTT.

This clone was counted a few times. The rearrangement uses TRBV15 and TRBJ1-2, with D uncertain. CDR1 and CDR2 from the germline V gene are LNHNV and YYDKDF (reference sequence). The V gene lost 3 bases and the J gene lost 10 bases, with 15 bases spanning the gap. The CDR3 has 13 amino acids. The CDR3 loop is CATSREEGDDYTF. In nucleotides, the CDR3 is TGTGCCACCAGCAGGGAAGAAGGCGATGACTACACCTTC.

The chain employs TRBV27 and TRBJ1-2, with D perhaps TRBD1 (5 bases). This CDR3 is built from 16 residues. V was shortened by 7 bases and J by 8 bases, with 26 bases between the two germline ends. CDR1 is MNHEY and CDR2 is SMNVEV in the germline V gene (reference sequence). The CDR3 loop is CASTQTPGVMGLGYTF. The CDR3 DNA reads TGTGCCAGCACCCAAACCCCGGGGGTAATGGGTCTCGGCTACACCTTC.

The CDR3: CASSPTGAAYQPQHF. The CDR3 region has the DNA TGTGCCAGCAGTCCGACAGGGGCGGCTTATCAGCCCCAGCATTTT. The chain has TRBV6-5 and TRBJ1-5; 8 bases match TRBD1. The germline CDR1 and CDR2 sequences are MNHEY and SVGAGI. The CDR3 consists of 15 residues. J gave up 5 bases and V 5 bases, and 8 bases lay outside the gene matches.

A word on this clone: The junction departs from germline at one end; a sequencing error may be responsible. The chain couples TRBV19 to TRBJ2-2; D unclear. The CDR3 runs 16 residues. CDR1 LNHDA and CDR2 SQIVND come from the germline V gene (reference sequence). DNA of the CDR3: TGTGCCTCGTCCGGTGGGCCTCACCCGAACACCGAGGAGCTGTTTTTT. It codes for CASSGGPHPNTEELFF. The complete variable domain, with remaining parts taken from reference TRBV19 and TRBJ2-2, reads DGGITQSPKYLFRKEGQNVTLSCEQNLNHDAMYWYRQDPGQGLRLIYYSQIVNDFQKGDIAEGYSVSREKKESFPLTVTSAQKNPTAFYLCASSGGPHPNTEELFFGEGSRLTVL.

The V call is TRBV5-6, the J call TRBJ1-1, with D maybe TRBD1 (5 bases). V was clipped by 6 bases and J by 4 bases, with 16 bases between them. The CDR3 runs to 14 residues. Germline CDR1 and CDR2: SGHDT and YYEEEE. In nucleotides, the CDR3 is TGTGCCAGCACCCTCCGAGCGAGGGGCACTGAAGCTTTCTTT. Its translation is CASTLRARGTEAFF.

The chain carries TRBV5-3 and TRBJ2-7, with 11 bases matching TRBD2. TRBV5-3 is filed as an ORF, its function uncertain. V was pared by 2 bases and J by 0 bases, with 13 bases of the junction left unmatched. The CDR3 sequence is 19 residues long. CDR3 DNA: TGTGCCAGAAGCTTTCACAGCAAGGGACTAGCGGATTTCTCCTACGAGCAGTACTTC. Translation gives CARSFHSKGLADFSYEQYF.